The next 30 T cell receptor beta chains were all read from a single sample in a study of T cells in Graves' hyperthyroidism and ophthalmopathy. The investigators amplified TCR beta CDR3 regions from RNA transcripts. Carried out on the TCR CDR3, a first-round RT-PCR used the HTBI primer set. A single record per CDR3 protein comes from TCRdb applying MiXCR to the multiplex PCR reads. The top ten clones hold approximately 5.3% of a sample with a few hundred thousand distinct CDR3 sequences, roughly 13% of them seen once. Sequencing was performed on blood. The source of these receptors is a woman between 18 and 29 years old with Graves' hyperthyroidism.

V is TRBV11-2 and J is TRBJ1-1; maybe TRBD1 (5 bases). Trimming removed 3 bases at V and 1 base at J, with 12 bases between. In germline, CDR1 is SGHAT, CDR2 FQNNGV. The CDR3 contains 15 residues. CDR3 loop: CASSLEGRGNTEAFF. The CDR3 DNA reads as TGTGCCAGCAGCTTGGAGGGGAGAGGGAACACTGAAGCTTTCTTT.

This clonotype was counted ten times or more. The chain links TRBV3-1 to TRBJ2-3; 7 bases agree with TRBD2. This CDR3 has 16 amino acids. The germline CDR1 and CDR2 sequences are LGHDT and YNNKEL (reference sequence). V was clipped by 1 base and J by 5 bases; unmatched bases: 9. The CDR3 nucleotides are TGTGCCAGCAGCCAAGCTCCTAGCGGAGGCCTAGATACGCAGTATTTT. It yields the protein CASSQAPSGGLDTQYF.

This clonotype occurred many times. CDR3 residues: CSARAGEYSNQPQHF. DNA of the CDR3: TGCAGTGCTAGAGCAGGGGAATATAGCAATCAGCCCCAGCATTTT. The chain employs TRBV20-1 and TRBJ1-5; tentatively, D is TRBD1 (6 bases). V dropped 1 base and J dropped 0 bases, with 10 bases sitting between them. This CDR3 comprises 15 residues. CDR1 and CDR2 from the germline V gene are DFQATT and SNEGSKA (reference sequence).

This clonotype has a handful of counts. This sequence joins TRBV7-9 and TRBJ1-2; 8 nucleotides align to TRBD1. J gave up 8 bases and V 4 bases, and 9 bases lay outside the gene matches. Germline V lookup: CDR1 SEHNR, CDR2 FQNEAQ (reference sequence). The CDR3 spans 14 residues. CDR3 in DNA: TGTGCCAGCAGCTGGACAGGGACCCCGGGAGGCTACACCTTC. Translation gives CASSWTGTPGGYTF.

Only a few counts were recorded for this clonotype. The chain has TRBV12-3 or TRBV12-4 and TRBJ1-1, with a weak D call TRBD1 (5 bases). V shed 5 bases and J shed 0 bases, with 10 bases lying between them. The CDR3 sequence is 14 residues long. CDR3 nucleotide sequence: TGTGCCAGCAGTCAAGGGGCGCTGAACACTGAAGCTTTCTTT. Protein: CASSQGALNTEAFF.

The chain has TRBV5-6 and TRBJ2-7, with D possibly TRBD2 on 6 matching bases. The CDR3 covers 15 residues. CDR1 and CDR2 from the germline V gene are SGHDT and YYEEEE. Trimming took off 4 bases at V and 2 bases at J, with 16 bases between the two ends. DNA for the CDR3: TGTGCCAGCAGCCCGGCGGGACGCTTTACCTACGAGCAGTACTTC. Translation gives CASSPAGRFTYEQYF.

Ten or more counts support this clonotype. This sequence joins TRBV6-2 or TRBV6-3 and TRBJ2-1, with 8 bases lining up with TRBD2. V gave up 5 bases and J gave up 0 bases; unmatched junction bases: 6. Per the germline V gene, CDR1 is MNHEY and CDR2 is SVGEGT. The CDR3 contains 16 residues. This CDR3 is CASSLTSESSYNEQFF. As DNA, the CDR3 is TGTGCCAGCAGTCTGACTAGCGAGAGCTCCTACAATGAGCAGTTCTTC.

The V call is TRBV5-1, the J call TRBJ2-5; 11 bases line up with TRBD2. CDR1 SGHRS and CDR2 YFSETQ come from the germline V gene. The junction had 9 bases not matched to a gene; V was cut back by 0 bases and J by 5 bases. CDR3 length: 17 amino acids. The chain's CDR3 is CASSLEPSGRPGETQYF. The CDR3 DNA reads as TGCGCCAGCAGCTTGGAACCTAGCGGGAGGCCAGGGGAGACCCAGTACTTC. Full variable domain (rest looked up from reference TRBV5-1 and TRBJ2-5): KAGVTQTPRYLIKTRGQQVTLSCSPISGHRSVSWYQQTPGQGLQFLFEYFSETQRNKGNFPGRFSGRQFSNSRSEMNVSTLELGDSALYLCASSLEPSGRPGETQYFGPGTRLLVL.

The chain employs TRBV15 and TRBJ2-7; D not certain. V lost 3 bases to trimming and J lost 3 bases, with 6 bases between them. From germline, CDR1 is LNHNV and CDR2 YYDKDF (reference sequence). CDR3 length equals 12 residues. The CDR3 here is CATSRGVYEQYF. CDR3 in DNA: TGTGCCACCAGCAGGGGCGTCTACGAGCAGTACTTC.

This clonotype was seen more than once but under ten times. The V call is TRBV7-8, the J call TRBJ2-7; 8 nucleotides agree with TRBD1. The CDR3 consists of 15 residues. The trim removed 7 bases at V and 0 bases at J, leaving 8 bases unmatched. The germline CDR1 and CDR2 sequences are SGHVS and FQNEAQ. CDR3 amino acids: CASTTRTGSSYEQYF. The CDR3 coding sequence is TGTGCCAGCACCACACGGACAGGGAGCTCCTACGAGCAGTACTTC.

This clonotype was seen many times. The chain carries TRBV2 and TRBJ2-1; the D call may be TRBD1 or TRBD2 (7 bases each). The V end was cut by 6 bases, the J end by 5 bases, with 20 bases between. The CDR3 has 16 amino acids. The germline V gene encodes CDR1 SNHLY and CDR2 FYNNEI. In nucleotides, the CDR3 is TGTGCCAGCAGGACCCCAGGGGGGAGGGGGGACAATGAGCAGTTCTTC. Translating gives CASRTPGGRGDNEQFF.

This chain links TRBV29-1 with TRBJ1-2, with 10 positions matching TRBD1. The CDR3 length is 14 residues. The V gene's germline CDR1 is SQVTM and CDR2 ANQGSEA. V shed 3 bases and J 6 bases; nucleotides not matched to a gene: 7. For the CDR3, the DNA is TGCAGCGTTGACGATAGGGACAGGGGCCATGGCTACACCTTC. Protein product: CSVDDRDRGHGYTF.

This clonotype was seen many times. The chain is built from TRBV20-1 and TRBJ2-5, with D possibly being TRBD2 (5 bases). V shed 2 bases and J shed 2 bases, with 15 bases lying between them. The CDR3 is made up of 15 amino acids. The germline gives CDR1 DFQATT, CDR2 SNEGSKA (reference sequence). This CDR3 is CSARNLLGSQETQYF. CDR3 DNA: TGCAGTGCTAGAAACTTACTAGGCTCACAAGAGACCCAGTACTTC.

This clonotype showed up many times. The DNA for the CDR3 is TGTGCCAGCAGTGATTGGGCGGGCGCTGGGGAGCTGTTTTTT. It yields the protein CASSDWAGAGELFF. The chain combines TRBV2 with TRBJ2-2, with D perhaps matching TRBD2 (5 bases). CDR1 is SNHLY and CDR2 is FYNNEI in the germline V gene. The CDR3 consists of 14 residues. The V and J ends lost 3 bases and 8 bases respectively, with 13 bases between them.

This clonotype was counted many times. V gene TRBV5-1 combines with J gene TRBJ2-3; D unclear. The germline V and J ends were trimmed by 0 bases and 6 bases, with 2 bases remaining between them. Germline values: CDR1 SGHRS, CDR2 YFSETQ. The CDR3 sequence is 11 residues long. The chain's CDR3 is CASSLDDTQYF. CDR3 nucleotides: TGCGCCAGCAGCTTGGATGATACGCAGTATTTT.

This clonotype appeared many times. The chain employs TRBV3-1 and TRBJ1-4, with D possibly matching TRBD1 (6 bases). The CDR3 runs 14 residues. Germline CDR1 is LGHDT and CDR2 is YNNKEL (reference sequence). Trimming took 5 bases from V and 8 from J, leaving 15 bases between them. CDR3 in DNA: TGTGCCAGCAGCGTCTACAGGGACGACGAAAAACTGTTTTTT. Translating gives CASSVYRDDEKLFF.

This clonotype was seen more than once but under ten times. The chain is built from TRBV20-1 and TRBJ1-1; 7 nucleotides agree with TRBD1. J gave up 1 base and V 6 bases, and 8 bases lay outside the gene matches. The CDR3 has 14 amino acids. Germline V gives CDR1 DFQATT, CDR2 SNEGSKA (reference sequence). As DNA, the CDR3 is TGCAGTGCCAAGCTGGGACAGAAGAACACTGAAGCTTTCTTT. It translates to CSAKLGQKNTEAFF.

This clonotype was found many times. The chain couples TRBV20-1 to TRBJ2-3; a weak D match, TRBD1 (5 bases). The germline V gene has CDR1 DFQATT and CDR2 SNEGSKA (reference sequence). This CDR3 comprises 15 residues. V dropped 3 bases and J dropped 4 bases, with 17 bases sitting between them. In DNA form, the CDR3 reads TGCAGTGCTAGTTTCGCGACAGCCGGGCCAGATACGCAGTATTTT. Translation gives CSASFATAGPDTQYF.

The J gene is TRBJ1-2, the V gene TRBV10-3, with 9 positions matching TRBD1. CDR3 length equals 15 residues. Germline CDR1 reads ENHRY; CDR2 reads SYGVKD. The V segment lost 3 bases and the J segment 8 bases; nucleotides outside the gene matches: 10. The CDR3 nucleotides read TGTGCCATCAGTGACCCCGGGACAGGGTCGGTAGGCTACACCTTC. It codes for CAISDPGTGSVGYTF.

The J gene is TRBJ1-3, the V gene TRBV18, with 9 bases aligning to TRBD1. Trimming at V came to 3 bases and at J to 0 bases, leaving 12 bases not matched to a gene. The germline CDR1 and CDR2 sequences are KGHSH and LQKENI. The CDR3 has 19 residues. Here the CDR3 reads CASSPGTGQARASGNTIYF. The CDR3, as DNA: TGTGCCAGCTCACCGGGGACAGGGCAAGCACGAGCCTCTGGAAACACCATATATTTT.

The chain recombines TRBV5-1 with TRBJ1-1; 8 bases line up with TRBD1. Losses at the gene ends were 4 bases for V and 2 bases for J; bases not matched to a gene: 7. The CDR3 totals 15 residues. From germline, CDR1 is SGHRS and CDR2 YFSETQ. CDR3 DNA sequence: TGCGCCAGCAGCATACCGGGACAGGTAAACACTGAAGCTTTCTTT. Its protein is CASSIPGQVNTEAFF.

The chain carries TRBV18 and TRBJ2-7, with D uncertain. The CDR3 is 13 residues long. Germline assignment: CDR1 KGHSH and CDR2 LQKENI. Trimming removed 3 bases from V and 3 bases from J, with 9 bases in between. The CDR3 is CASSPTVDYEQYF. CDR3 in DNA: TGTGCCAGCTCACCCACCGTGGACTACGAGCAGTACTTC.

At least ten counts were recorded for this clonotype. The chain employs TRBV3-1 and TRBJ1-1; 9 bases agree with TRBD1. Germline V gene lookup returns CDR1 LGHDT and CDR2 YNNKEL (reference sequence). This CDR3 comprises 15 residues. V shed 7 bases, J shed 1 base, and the junction held 7 bases outside the gene matches. The CDR3 DNA reads TGTGCCAGCACCCCCTCGGGACAGGGGAACACTGAAGCTTTCTTT. Residues: CASTPSGQGNTEAFF.

This chain joins TRBV20-1 and TRBJ1-6; D ambiguous. Per the germline V gene, CDR1 is DFQATT and CDR2 is SNEGSKA (reference sequence). Trimming took off 5 bases at V and 0 bases at J, with 5 bases between the two ends. The CDR3 is made up of 13 amino acids. The chain's CDR3 is CSARRSYNSPLHF. The CDR3 DNA is TGCAGTGCTCGGCGCTCCTATAATTCACCCCTCCACTTT.

This clonotype was recorded many times. V is TRBV4-3 and J is TRBJ2-5; the D is unclear. Germline V gene lookup returns CDR1 LGHNA and CDR2 YSLEER. This CDR3 is 13 amino acids long. The V and J ends lost 1 base and 2 bases respectively, with 5 bases between them. Here the CDR3 reads CASSQAQQETQYF. The CDR3 nucleotides read TGCGCCAGCAGCCAAGCCCAGCAAGAGACCCAGTACTTC.

The rearrangement uses TRBV28 and TRBJ1-6; 7 bases are a match to TRBD1. V lost 8 bases and J lost 5; bases outside the gene matches: 6. The CDR3 extends over 14 amino acids. In germline, CDR1 is MDHEN, CDR2 SYDVKM. The CDR3 DNA follows: TGTGCCAGCGCCAGGGGGAGTGATAATTCACCCCTCCACTTT. It translates to CASARGSDNSPLHF.

Many counts were recorded for this clonotype. The genes are TRBV2 and TRBJ2-7; no firm D call. The CDR3 extends over 12 amino acids. Germline V gene data show CDR1 as SNHLY and CDR2 as FYNNEI. The V end was cut by 2 bases, the J end by 6 bases, with 8 bases between. The CDR3 DNA is TGTGCCAGCAGTGAACCCTTATCCGAGCAGTACTTC. It is translated as CASSEPLSEQYF.

This clonotype was counted at least ten times. This chain uses TRBV18 with TRBJ2-7; D is unclear. The CDR3 spans 14 residues. V dropped 3 bases and J dropped 3 bases, with 12 bases sitting between them. CDR1 is KGHSH, CDR2 LQKENI, per germline. In DNA, the CDR3 is TGTGCCAGCTCACCGACGGAGTCAAACTACGAGCAGTACTTC. Amino acids: CASSPTESNYEQYF.

In its sample, this clonotype was seen many times. This chain uses TRBV28 with TRBJ2-3, with D tentatively TRBD1 (6 bases). This CDR3 region has 16 residues. Germline V CDR1 and CDR2: MDHEN, SYDVKM. Trimming removed 4 bases from V and 1 base from J, with 15 bases in between. The DNA for the CDR3 is TGTGCCAGCAGTTCGTCCAGGGGCAGGGGCACAGATACGCAGTATTTT. Amino acid sequence: CASSSSRGRGTDTQYF.

This clonotype was seen a handful of times. This chain links TRBV3-1 with TRBJ2-3, with D possibly being TRBD2 (5 bases). The germline CDR1 and CDR2 sequences are LGHDT and YNNKEL (reference sequence). Trimming cost V 1 base and J 5 bases, with 19 bases left between them. This CDR3 has 17 amino acids. The CDR3: CASSQGASYGREDTQYF. The CDR3 region has the DNA TGTGCCAGCAGCCAAGGGGCTAGCTATGGCCGAGAAGATACGCAGTATTTT.